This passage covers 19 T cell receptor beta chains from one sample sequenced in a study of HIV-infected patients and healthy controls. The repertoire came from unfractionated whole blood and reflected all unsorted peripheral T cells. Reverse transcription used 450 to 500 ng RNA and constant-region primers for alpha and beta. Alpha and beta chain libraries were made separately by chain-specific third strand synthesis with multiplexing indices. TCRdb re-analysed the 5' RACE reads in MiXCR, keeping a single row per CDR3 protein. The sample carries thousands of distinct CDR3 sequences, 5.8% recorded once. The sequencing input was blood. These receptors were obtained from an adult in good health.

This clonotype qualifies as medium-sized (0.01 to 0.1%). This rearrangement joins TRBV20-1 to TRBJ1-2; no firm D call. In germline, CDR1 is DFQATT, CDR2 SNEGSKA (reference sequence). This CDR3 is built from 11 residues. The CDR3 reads CGYDSNYGYTF. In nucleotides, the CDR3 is TGCGGATACGATTCTAACTATGGCTACACCTTC.

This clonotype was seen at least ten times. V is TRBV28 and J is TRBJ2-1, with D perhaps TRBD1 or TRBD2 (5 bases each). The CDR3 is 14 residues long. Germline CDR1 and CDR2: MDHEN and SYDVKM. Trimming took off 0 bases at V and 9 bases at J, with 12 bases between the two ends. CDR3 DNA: TGTGCCAGCAGTTTATGGGGACGGGTGGGTGAGCAGTTCTTC. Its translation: CASSLWGRVGEQFF. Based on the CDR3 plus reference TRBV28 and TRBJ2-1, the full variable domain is DVKVTQSSRYLVKRTGEKVFLECVQDMDHENMFWYRQDPGLGLRLIYFSYDVKMKEKGDIPEGYSVSREKKERFSLILESASTNQTSMYLCASSLWGRVGEQFFGPGTRLTVL.

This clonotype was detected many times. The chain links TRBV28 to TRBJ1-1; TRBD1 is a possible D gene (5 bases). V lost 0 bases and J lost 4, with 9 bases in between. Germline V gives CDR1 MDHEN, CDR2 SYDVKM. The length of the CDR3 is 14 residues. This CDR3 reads CASSLWGESTEAFF. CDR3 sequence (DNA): TGTGCCAGCAGTTTATGGGGGGAGAGCACTGAAGCTTTCTTT.

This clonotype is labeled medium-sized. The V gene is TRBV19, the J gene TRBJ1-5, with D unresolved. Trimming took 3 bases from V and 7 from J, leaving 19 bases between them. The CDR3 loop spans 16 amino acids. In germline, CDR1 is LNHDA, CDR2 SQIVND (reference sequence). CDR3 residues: CASSILGTSQRQPQHF. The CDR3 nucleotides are TGTGCCAGTAGTATTTTGGGCACTTCACAAAGACAGCCCCAGCATTTT.

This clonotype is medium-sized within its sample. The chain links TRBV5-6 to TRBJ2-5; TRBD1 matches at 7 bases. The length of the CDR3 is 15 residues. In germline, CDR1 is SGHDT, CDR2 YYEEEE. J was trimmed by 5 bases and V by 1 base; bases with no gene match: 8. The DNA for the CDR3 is TGTGCCAGCAGCTTGCCGGGACAGCCATGGGAGACCCAGTACTTC. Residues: CASSLPGQPWETQYF.

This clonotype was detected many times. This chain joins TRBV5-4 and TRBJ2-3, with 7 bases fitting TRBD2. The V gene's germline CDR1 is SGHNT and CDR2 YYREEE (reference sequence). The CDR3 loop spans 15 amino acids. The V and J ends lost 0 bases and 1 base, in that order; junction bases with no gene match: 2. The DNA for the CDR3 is TGTGCCAGCAGCTTGGACGCGGGGGGCACAGATACGCAGTATTTT. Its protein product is CASSLDAGGTDTQYF.

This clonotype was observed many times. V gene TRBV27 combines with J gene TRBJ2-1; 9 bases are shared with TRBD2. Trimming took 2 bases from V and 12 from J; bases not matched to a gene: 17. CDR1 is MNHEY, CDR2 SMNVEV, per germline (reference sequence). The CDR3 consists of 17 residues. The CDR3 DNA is TGTGCCAGCAGTTTAAGGCTAGCGGGGTCCCAACCCCTTAGGCAGTTCTTC. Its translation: CASSLRLAGSQPLRQFF.

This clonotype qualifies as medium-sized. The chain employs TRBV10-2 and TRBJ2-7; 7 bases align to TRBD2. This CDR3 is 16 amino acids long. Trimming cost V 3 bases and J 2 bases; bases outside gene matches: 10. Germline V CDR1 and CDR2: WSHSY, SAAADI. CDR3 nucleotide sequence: TGCGCCAGCAGTGAAGGTTTTGGGGGAGGGCCCTACGAGCAGTACTTC. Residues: CASSEGFGGGPYEQYF.

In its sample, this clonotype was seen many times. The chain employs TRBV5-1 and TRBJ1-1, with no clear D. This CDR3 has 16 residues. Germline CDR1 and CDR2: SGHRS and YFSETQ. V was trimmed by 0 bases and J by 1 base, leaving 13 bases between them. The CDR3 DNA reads TGCGCCAGCAGCTTGGAGGTTTTTGGGGAGAACACTGAAGCTTTCTTT. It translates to CASSLEVFGENTEAFF.

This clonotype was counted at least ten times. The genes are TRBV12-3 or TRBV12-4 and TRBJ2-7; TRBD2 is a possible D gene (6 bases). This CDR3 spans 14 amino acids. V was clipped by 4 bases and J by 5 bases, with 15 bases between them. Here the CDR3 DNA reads TGTGCCAGCAGTTCTACGGGGGACCTCCACGAGCAGTACTTC. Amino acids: CASSSTGDLHEQYF.

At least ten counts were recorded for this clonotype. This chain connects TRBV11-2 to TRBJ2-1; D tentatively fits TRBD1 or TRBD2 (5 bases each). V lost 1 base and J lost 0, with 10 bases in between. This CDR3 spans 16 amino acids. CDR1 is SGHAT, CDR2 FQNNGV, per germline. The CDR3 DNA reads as TGTGCCAGCAGCTTAGTCTCCGGGGCCTCCTACAATGAGCAGTTCTTC. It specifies CASSLVSGASYNEQFF. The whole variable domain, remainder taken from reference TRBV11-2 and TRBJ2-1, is EAGVAQSPRYKIIEKRQSVAFWCNPISGHATLYWYQQILGQGPKLLIQFQNNGVVDDSQLPKDRFSAERLKGVDSTLKIQPAKLEDSAVYLCASSLVSGASYNEQFFGPGTRLTVL.

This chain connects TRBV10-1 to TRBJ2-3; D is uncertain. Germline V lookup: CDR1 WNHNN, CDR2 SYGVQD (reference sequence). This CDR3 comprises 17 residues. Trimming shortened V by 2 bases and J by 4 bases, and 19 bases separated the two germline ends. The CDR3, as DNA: TGCGCCAGCAGTGAGCCCCCCCTAAAAGGTGCCGCAGATACGCAGTATTTT. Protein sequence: CASSEPPLKGAADTQYF.

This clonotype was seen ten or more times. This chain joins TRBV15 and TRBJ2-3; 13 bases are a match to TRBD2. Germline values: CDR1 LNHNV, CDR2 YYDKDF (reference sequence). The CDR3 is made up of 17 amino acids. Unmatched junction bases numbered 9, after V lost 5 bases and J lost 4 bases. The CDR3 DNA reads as TGTGCCACCAGCGGACGGGCACTAGCGGGGGGGTCAGATACGCAGTATTTT. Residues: CATSGRALAGGSDTQYF.

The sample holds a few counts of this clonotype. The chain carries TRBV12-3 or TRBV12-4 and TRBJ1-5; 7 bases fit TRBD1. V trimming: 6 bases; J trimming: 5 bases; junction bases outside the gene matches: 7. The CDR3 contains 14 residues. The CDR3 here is CASSRGQADQPQHF. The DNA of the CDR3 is TGTGCCAGCAGCCGAGGACAGGCGGATCAGCCCCAGCATTTT.

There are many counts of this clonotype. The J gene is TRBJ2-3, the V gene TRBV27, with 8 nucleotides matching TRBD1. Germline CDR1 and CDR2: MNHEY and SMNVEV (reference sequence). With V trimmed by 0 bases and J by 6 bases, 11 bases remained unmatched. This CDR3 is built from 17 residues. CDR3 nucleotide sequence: TGTGCCAGCAGTTTATCTGGGAACAGGGGGGATTTGGATACGCAGTATTTT. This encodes CASSLSGNRGDLDTQYF.

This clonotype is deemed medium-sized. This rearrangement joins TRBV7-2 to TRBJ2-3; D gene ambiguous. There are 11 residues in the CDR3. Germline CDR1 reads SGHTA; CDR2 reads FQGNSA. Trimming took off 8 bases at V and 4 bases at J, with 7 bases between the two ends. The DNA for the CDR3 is TGTGCCAGCCGAGAGGCAGATACGCAGTATTTT. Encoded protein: CASREADTQYF.

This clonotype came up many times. The CDR3 sequence: CSARTDRGEAFF. The CDR3 DNA reads TGCAGCGCACGGACAGACCGCGGTGAAGCTTTCTTT. V usage is TRBV29-1 and J usage is TRBJ1-1; D is perhaps TRBD1 (6 bases). The germline V and J ends were trimmed by 7 bases and 7 bases, with 16 bases remaining between them. Germline CDR1 is SQVTM and CDR2 is ANQGSEA. The CDR3 consists of 12 residues.

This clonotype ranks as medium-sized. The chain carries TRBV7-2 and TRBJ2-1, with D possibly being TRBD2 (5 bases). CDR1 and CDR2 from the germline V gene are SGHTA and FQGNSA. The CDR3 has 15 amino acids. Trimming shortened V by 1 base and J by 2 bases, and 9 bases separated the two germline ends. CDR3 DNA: TGTGCCAGCAGCTTAGGGAGCGGAACCTACAATGAGCAGTTCTTC. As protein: CASSLGSGTYNEQFF.

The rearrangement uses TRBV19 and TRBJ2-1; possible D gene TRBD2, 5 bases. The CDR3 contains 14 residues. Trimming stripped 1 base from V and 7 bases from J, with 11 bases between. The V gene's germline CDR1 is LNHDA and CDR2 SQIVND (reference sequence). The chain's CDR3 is CASSIGHGNNEQFF. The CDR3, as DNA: TGTGCCAGTAGTATAGGACACGGGAATAATGAGCAGTTCTTC.